Listed below are T cell receptor beta chains from one sample, sequenced in a study of Ad26.COV2.S vaccination and SARS-CoV-2 variants. Clones were read by immunoSEQ multiplex PCR, and TCRdb kept only the in-frame ones, dropping some. The data hold about 350,000 clones, with roughly 90% observed a single time. The sequencing here drew on peripheral blood, taken in a trial of Ad26.COV2.S vaccine versus placebo. The receptors were gathered from a person aged 18-60 years who received the Ad26.COV2.S COVID-19 vaccine or a placebo. The conserved cysteine and the conserved F or W are not part of the CDR3 here. Fields, in order: V gene, CDR3 length, J gene, CDR3 protein.

v_call: TRBV2; cdr3_length: 12; j_call: TRBJ2-3; cdr3_aa: ASRGGTGRDTQY
v_call: TRBV27; cdr3_length: 14; j_call: TRBJ2-3; cdr3_aa: ASSLALAGSTDTQY
v_call: TRBV12-3/TRBV12-4; cdr3_length: 11; j_call: TRBJ1-6; cdr3_aa: ASRRDSGSPLH
v_call: TRBV5-1; cdr3_length: 12; j_call: TRBJ1-4; cdr3_aa: ASSLQGALEKLF
v_call: TRBV19; cdr3_length: 13; j_call: TRBJ2-7; cdr3_aa: ASSTSSGDSYEQY
v_call: TRBV10-3; cdr3_length: 12; j_call: TRBJ2-1; cdr3_aa: AISIAGGYNEQF
v_call: TRBV3-1/TRBV3-2; cdr3_length: 16; j_call: TRBJ1-6; cdr3_aa: ASSQVGQMGSYNSPLH
v_call: TRBV3-1/TRBV3-2; cdr3_length: 11; j_call: TRBJ2-7; cdr3_aa: ASSKDSYYEQY
v_call: TRBV9; cdr3_length: 12; j_call: TRBJ1-1; cdr3_aa: ASSVADQNTEAF
v_call: TRBV10-3; cdr3_length: 14; j_call: TRBJ1-3; cdr3_aa: AIRDYRADSGNTIY
v_call: TRBV5-1; cdr3_length: 13; j_call: TRBJ1-6; cdr3_aa: ASSLDIGGGSPLH
v_call: TRBV7-8; cdr3_length: 12; j_call: TRBJ1-5; cdr3_aa: ASSLDDRGQPQH
v_call: TRBV6-5; cdr3_length: 12; j_call: TRBJ1-5; cdr3_aa: ASSPTERSRPQH
v_call: TRBV11-1; cdr3_length: 11; j_call: TRBJ2-2; cdr3_aa: ASSPAGPGELF
v_call: TRBV10-3; cdr3_length: 11; j_call: TRBJ1-3; cdr3_aa: AISGNSGNTIY
v_call: TRBV7-8; cdr3_length: 12; j_call: TRBJ1-5; cdr3_aa: ASSSVNSNQPQH
v_call: TRBV27; cdr3_length: 10; j_call: TRBJ2-5; cdr3_aa: ASSSVGETQY
v_call: TRBV6-5; cdr3_length: 13; j_call: TRBJ2-5; cdr3_aa: ASSYGFGGQETQY
v_call: TRBV19; cdr3_length: 9; j_call: TRBJ1-1; cdr3_aa: ASSVLTEAF
v_call: TRBV7-3; cdr3_length: 11; j_call: TRBJ1-1; cdr3_aa: ASSRQGDTEAF
v_call: TRBV5-1; cdr3_length: 13; j_call: TRBJ1-2; cdr3_aa: ASSWDRDSNYGYT
v_call: TRBV7-6; cdr3_length: 15; j_call: TRBJ1-1; cdr3_aa: ASSFGLVGGLNTEAF
v_call: TRBV27; cdr3_length: 18; j_call: TRBJ1-4; cdr3_aa: ASSLRGAWDREVNNEKLF
v_call: TRBV5-1; cdr3_length: 13; j_call: TRBJ2-3; cdr3_aa: ASSETSSGTDTQY
v_call: TRBV19; cdr3_length: 14; j_call: TRBJ1-1; cdr3_aa: ASRELLGQPNTEAF
v_call: TRBV7-9; cdr3_length: 14; j_call: TRBJ2-1; cdr3_aa: ASSSNKYSSYNEQF
v_call: TRBV3-1/TRBV3-2; cdr3_length: 14; j_call: TRBJ2-5; cdr3_aa: ASSQPGGGIVETQY
v_call: TRBV6-2/TRBV6-3; cdr3_length: 16; j_call: TRBJ2-7; cdr3_aa: ASSYSNYAGTSGIKQY
v_call: TRBV30; cdr3_length: 11; j_call: TRBJ1-6; cdr3_aa: AWSSQNNSPLH
v_call: TRBV12-3/TRBV12-4; cdr3_length: 11; j_call: TRBJ1-2; cdr3_aa: ASSLGAAYGYT
v_call: TRBV5-8; cdr3_length: 11; j_call: TRBJ1-4; cdr3_aa: ASSFMVDEKLF
v_call: TRBV2; cdr3_length: 14; j_call: TRBJ2-7; cdr3_aa: ASSELPSGSSYEQY
v_call: TRBV10-1; cdr3_length: 11; j_call: TRBJ2-3; cdr3_aa: ASRETGSGTQY
v_call: TRBV30; cdr3_length: 11; j_call: TRBJ2-7; cdr3_aa: AWSRGSPYEQY
v_call: TRBV5-8; cdr3_length: 13; j_call: TRBJ2-1; cdr3_aa: ASSSGTSGTDEQF
v_call: TRBV6-2/TRBV6-3; cdr3_length: 15; j_call: TRBJ2-3; cdr3_aa: ASSPWGGSTSTDTQY
v_call: TRBV5-1; cdr3_length: 17; j_call: TRBJ2-2; cdr3_aa: ASSQLRQAGTGTLGELF
v_call: TRBV18; cdr3_length: 14; j_call: TRBJ2-1; cdr3_aa: ASSTDRGRARDEQF
v_call: TRBV5-6; cdr3_length: 14; j_call: TRBJ1-3; cdr3_aa: ASSETMSETGNTIY
v_call: TRBV27; cdr3_length: 19; j_call: TRBJ2-3; cdr3_aa: ASSPSPGALGAGGVVYTQY
v_call: TRBV6-5; cdr3_length: 11; j_call: TRBJ2-7; cdr3_aa: ASSRVTGGEEY
v_call: TRBV6-5; cdr3_length: 9; j_call: TRBJ1-1; cdr3_aa: ATGRGTEAF
v_call: TRBV28; cdr3_length: 13; j_call: TRBJ1-4; cdr3_aa: ASSLPGTYREKLF
v_call: TRBV7-9; cdr3_length: 9; j_call: TRBJ1-2; cdr3_aa: ASSLVSGYT
v_call: TRBV7-8; cdr3_length: 14; j_call: TRBJ1-1; cdr3_aa: ASSLATDRGPTEAF
v_call: TRBV27; cdr3_length: 11; j_call: TRBJ2-3; cdr3_aa: ASSLGVTDTQY
v_call: TRBV7-9; cdr3_length: 11; j_call: TRBJ2-7; cdr3_aa: ASSLVNGYEQY
v_call: TRBV29-1; cdr3_length: 10; j_call: TRBJ2-3; cdr3_aa: SVEASTDTQY
v_call: TRBV5-1; cdr3_length: 14; j_call: TRBJ2-3; cdr3_aa: ASSPQLAGYTDTQY
v_call: TRBV6-5; cdr3_length: 13; j_call: TRBJ1-5; cdr3_aa: ATRTGFGSDQPQH
v_call: TRBV7-2; cdr3_length: 13; j_call: TRBJ1-2; cdr3_aa: ASSIGTGGLYGYT
v_call: TRBV5-1; cdr3_length: 14; j_call: TRBJ1-5; cdr3_aa: ASSLLPGDSNQPQH
v_call: TRBV7-6; cdr3_length: 14; j_call: TRBJ2-2; cdr3_aa: ASSSQPTLGPGELF
v_call: TRBV9; cdr3_length: 13; j_call: TRBJ2-7; cdr3_aa: ASSVTGLAEYEQY
v_call: TRBV4-1; cdr3_length: 15; j_call: TRBJ2-1; cdr3_aa: ASSKESGGSSYNEQF